These T cell receptor beta chains were read from a single sample in a study of cytomegalovirus exposure and HLA in healthy donors. Some clones are missing from TCRdb's copy, which holds only in-frame ones; the method was immunoSEQ multiplex PCR. The top ten clones hold about 20% of a sample with about 75,000 clones, around 80% of them seen once. Sequenced input: PBMCs. The receptors stem from a man between 65 and 79 years old in good health and CMV-seropositive. Both conserved end residues are part of each CDR3. Only some rows state a clone size, as once, few, many or a class for expanded clones.

>TRBJ2-6|NA|TRBV4-3
CASSQGVNSGANVLTF
>TRBJ2-3|few|TRBV2
CASRRGLVPGTDTQYF
>TRBJ2-1|NA|TRBV10-3
CASLAGGSYNEQFF
>TRBJ1-2|NA|TRBV19
CASSRFEDYGYTF
>TRBJ2-1|once|TRBV7-6
CASGRAGYNEQFF
>TRBJ1-5|NA|TRBV28
CASSLLRQHQPQHF
>TRBJ1-4|once|TRBV5-1
CASSSRTGSSGEKLFF
>TRBJ2-2|NA|TRBV5-6
CASSLPGELFF
>TRBJ2-5|once|TRBV5-1
CASSFRASGQETQYF
>TRBJ1-2|NA|TRBV19
CASTRDRAAVGYGYTF
>TRBJ2-7|NA|TRBV19
CASSIDWTNYEQYF
>TRBJ1-1|NA|TRBV6-1
CASSEGQAMNTEAFF
>TRBJ2-3|NA|TRBV9
CASSASGLTDTQYF
>TRBJ1-4|NA|TRBV7-9
CASRPGTGNEKLFF
>TRBJ2-2|NA|TRBV13
CASIIGGLAGDSDTGELFF
>TRBJ1-2|NA|TRBV7-9
CASSSGQGYYGYTF
>TRBJ2-5|NA|TRBV7-9
CASSREETTQYF
>TRBJ2-7|NA|TRBV5-1
CASSLVQGTYEQYF
>TRBJ2-7|few|TRBV19
CASSIDWDRLLYF
>TRBJ2-5|NA|TRBV7-2
CASSLGGPRETQYF
>TRBJ2-5|NA|TRBV5-1
CASSLQGRGVTGPQYF
>TRBJ2-7|NA|TRBV5-1
CASCDTVGEQYF
>TRBJ2-3|NA|TRBV9
CASSVALITDTQYF
>TRBJ1-1|NA|TRBV6-5
CASRNSGGITEAFF